This TCR beta chain was recovered during a study of blood T cell repertoires in COVID-19. Whole-study context: The United States, Italy and Spain provided the acute and convalescent COVID-19 samples. In each case, the material was cDNA or gDNA derived from T cells, B-cell-depleted T cells, or PBMCs.

The CDR3 extends over 14 amino acids. V lost 0 bases to trimming and J lost 5 bases, with 10 bases between them. Germline CDR1 and CDR2: MNHEY and SVGAGI. In the original analysis: How many nucleated cells were present was estimated from reference gene primer amplification. TCRdb keeps only in-frame clones here, not all; method: immunoSEQ multiplex PCR. That table is the source of V, J and clone size, and D and trimming were worked out from the DNA. This table holds over 130,000 clones, 75% to 85% found once. The sample taken for sequencing was peripheral blood. The genes are TRBV6-5 and TRBJ2-5; D possibly corresponds to TRBD2 (5 bases). This TCR was sampled from a woman aged 80 or over with active or convalescent COVID-19. CDR3 residues: CASSYSGALETQYF. The CDR3 DNA follows: TGTGCCAGCAGTTACTCGGGAGCCCTCGAGACCCAGTACTTC.